One sample yielded the 20 T cell receptor beta chains listed below, sequenced in a study of EBV T-cell therapy then PD-1 blockade in nasopharyngeal carcinoma (dated by TCRdb to 2020 to 2023). The treatment or condition label, read with the paper, signifies: AdE1-LMPpoly-expanded autologous EBV-specific T-cell therapy followed by anti-PD-1 nivolumab. Library construction relied on the immunoSEQ multiplex PCR assay. TCRdb stores this immuneACCESS table with in-frame sequences only. Part of the clones is absent; in the studies checked, under half of the shortfall reflects unresolved V genes, and no reason is known for the rest. The sample table holds 20,000 to 25,000 clones, of which under 90% were seen once. Together, the top ten hold 20% to 25% of the sample. For these receptors, no antigen is known. Sequencing used CD8+ T cells from blood, obtained at day -245 from a patient whose treatment included autologous EBV-specific T cells and nivolumab. The origin of the receptors is a man aged 35-49 years with nasopharyngeal carcinoma.

J is TRBJ1-6 and V is TRBV6-2 or TRBV6-3; maybe TRBD1 (6 bases). This CDR3 spans 13 amino acids. V lost 4 bases, J lost 10 bases, and 11 bases lay in between. The germline CDR1 and CDR2 sequences are MNHEY and SVGEGT. Written as DNA, the CDR3 is TGTGCCAGCAGTTTAGGGGGTTCCTCACCCCTCCACTTT. It translates to CASSLGGSSPLHF.

The chain uses TRBV7-5 and TRBJ1-2; the table assigns TRBD1, which was not confirmed against the DNA. TRBV7-5 is tagged as a pseudogene. The CDR3 is 14 amino acids. The CDR3 loop is CVRSSPGTTYGYTF. The CDR3 nucleotides are TGTGTCAGAAGCTCACCAGGGACAACCTATGGCTACACCTTC.

This clone was seen more than once but under ten times. This chain joins TRBV6-2 or TRBV6-3 and TRBJ2-1; TRBD1 matches 7 bases. Germline loops: CDR1 MNHEY, CDR2 SVGEGT. V lost 4 bases, J lost 4 bases, and 7 bases stayed unmatched. The length of the CDR3 is 15 residues. The CDR3 DNA reads TGTGCCAGCAGTTCCCAAGGGGGCGGGTACAATGAGCAGTTCTTC. Protein sequence: CASSSQGGGYNEQFF.

The CDR3 reads CASSARLGTDTQYF. CDR3 nucleotides: TGTGCCAGCAGCGCGCGCCTGGGCACAGATACGCAGTATTTT. J is TRBJ2-3 and V is TRBV5-5; D unclear. Trimming left V 4 bases short and J 1 base short, with 10 bases between. Per the germline V gene, CDR1 is SGHKS and CDR2 is YYEKEE (reference sequence). CDR3 length: 14 amino acids. The whole variable domain, filled in from reference TRBV5-5 and TRBJ2-3, reads DAGVTQSPTHLIKTRGQQVTLRCSPISGHKSVSWYQQVLGQGPQFIFQYYEKEERGRGNFPDRFSARQFPNYSSELNVNALLLGDSALYLCASSARLGTDTQYFGPGTRLTVL.

This chain connects TRBV7-9 to TRBJ2-1; the match to TRBD2 covers 9 bases. Trimming at V came to 4 bases and at J to 7 bases, leaving 5 bases not matched to a gene. The CDR3 sequence is 14 residues long. The germline CDR1 and CDR2 sequences are SEHNR and FQNEAQ (reference sequence). The CDR3 sequence is CASSSSSGENEQFF. CDR3 bases: TGTGCCAGCAGCTCCTCTAGCGGGGAAAATGAGCAGTTCTTC.

This clone was seen a few times. This chain links TRBV6-4 with TRBJ2-2; perhaps TRBD2 as D (6 bases). V gave up 0 bases and J gave up 7 bases, with 15 bases separating them. The CDR3 loop spans 16 amino acids. Germline assignment: CDR1 MRHNA and CDR2 SNTAGT. This chain's CDR3 is CASSDSRGGAGGELFF. As DNA, the CDR3 is TGTGCCAGCAGTGACTCGAGAGGCGGGGCAGGCGGGGAGCTGTTTTTT.

This clone is medium-sized. The CDR3 DNA sequence: TGTGCCAGCAGCATCGACAGGGCCCTGGGCTACACCTTC. It encodes CASSIDRALGYTF. The chain uses TRBV27 and TRBJ1-2; 7 bases are shared with TRBD1. The CDR3 has 13 residues. The germline V gene encodes CDR1 MNHEY and CDR2 SMNVEV (reference sequence). J lost 8 bases, V lost 6 bases, and 9 bases had no gene match.

The CDR3 coding sequence is TGTGCCAGCAGTGAGACAGGGAACTATGGCTACACCTTC. Residues: CASSETGNYGYTF. The gene calls are TRBV6-1 and TRBJ1-2; 7 bases align to TRBD1. J was trimmed by 2 bases and V by 3 bases; bases with no gene match: 0. Germline V CDR1 and CDR2: MNHNS, SASEGT. The CDR3 has 13 residues.

CDR3 loop: CASSLRHTEAFF. The CDR3 coding sequence is TGTGCCAGCAGCTTAAGGCACACTGAAGCTTTCTTT. The chain combines TRBV5-8 with TRBJ1-1, with D unclear. Trimming stripped 2 bases from V and 3 bases from J, with 5 bases between. CDR1 is SGHTS, CDR2 YDEGEE, per germline. The CDR3 extends over 12 amino acids.

The chain links TRBV13 to TRBJ2-1; D gene unclear. Germline CDR1 and CDR2: PRHDT and FYEKMQ (reference sequence). Trimming took 5 bases from V and 3 from J, leaving 14 bases between them. The CDR3 is 15 residues long. For the CDR3, the DNA is TGTGCCAGCAGCCACCAAGGGCCCATCTACAATGAGCAGTTCTTC. The encoded protein is CASSHQGPIYNEQFF.

This chain connects TRBV5-1 to TRBJ2-1, with 12 bases lining up with TRBD2. Unmatched junction bases numbered 0, after V lost 0 bases and J lost 2 bases. The CDR3 totals 16 residues. The germline CDR1 and CDR2 sequences are SGHRS and YFSETQ. The CDR3 spells CASSLASGGAYNEQFF. DNA for the CDR3: TGCGCCAGCAGCTTGGCTAGCGGGGGGGCCTACAATGAGCAGTTCTTC.

Worth noting for this clone: The sample has other DNA sequences that encode this CDR3 too. J is TRBJ2-1 and V is TRBV15; D possibly matches TRBD1 or TRBD2 (5 bases each). The CDR3 length is 17 residues. V shed 5 bases and J shed 4 bases, with 21 bases lying between them. Germline V gene sequence: CDR1 LNHNV, CDR2 YYDKDF (reference sequence). Here the CDR3 DNA reads TGTGCCACCAGCGGAACAGCAGTAATGGGGGTTTACAATGAGCAGTTCTTC. Translation: CATSGTAVMGVYNEQFF.

This clone showed up just a few times. The V and J genes are TRBV10-3 and TRBJ1-1, with D possibly being TRBD1 (6 bases). Per the germline V gene, CDR1 is ENHRY and CDR2 is SYGVKD. Trimming stripped 4 bases from V and 7 bases from J, with 7 bases between. There are 11 residues in the CDR3. The CDR3: CAISADSEAFF. The CDR3 bases are TGTGCCATCAGTGCGGACAGTGAAGCTTTCTTT.

This chain links TRBV4-3 with TRBJ2-7; 12 bases line up with TRBD1. Germline CDR1 and CDR2: LGHNA and YSLEER. This CDR3 has 17 amino acids. The V gene end was trimmed by 0 bases and the J gene end by 5 bases; junction bases not matched to a gene: 8. In DNA, the CDR3 is TGCGCCAGCAGCCAAGAACCTCCTGGGACAGGGGGCAACGAGCAGTACTTC. Translated, it gives CASSQEPPGTGGNEQYF.

This chain joins TRBV21-1 and TRBJ2-7; the table's D call of TRBD1 was not tested on the DNA. TRBV21-1 is reported as a pseudogene. This CDR3 is 15 amino acids long. The CDR3 loop reads CASSPLDAGPDEQYF. DNA for the CDR3: TGTGCCAGCAGCCCCCTTGATGCAGGGCCCGACGAGCAGTACTTC.

By sample fraction, this clone is medium-sized. CDR3 sequence reads: CATSRVAGEKLFF. The DNA of the CDR3 is TGTGCCACCAGCAGAGTTGCAGGTGAAAAACTGTTTTTT. V and J are TRBV15 and TRBJ1-4; D is unresolved. Trimming cost V 1 base and J 7 bases, with 7 bases left between them. CDR3 length: 13 residues. Germline loops: CDR1 LNHNV, CDR2 YYDKDF (reference sequence).

The genes are TRBV5-4 and TRBJ1-1; D may be TRBD1 (5 bases). The CDR3 has 14 residues. In germline, CDR1 is SGHNT, CDR2 YYREEE (reference sequence). Trimming pared 6 bases from V and 0 bases from J, leaving 12 bases between. The CDR3 sequence: CASTETDMNTEAFF. The CDR3 bases are TGTGCCAGCACGGAGACAGATATGAACACTGAAGCTTTCTTT.

The chain combines TRBV4-2 with TRBJ2-3, with TRBD2 identical over 8 bases. Germline lookup yields CDR1 LGHNA and CDR2 YNFKEQ. V lost 0 bases, J lost 4 bases, and 3 bases stayed unmatched. This CDR3 contains 15 residues. CDR3 nucleotides: TGTGCCAGCAGCCAAGATCGGGGGGGGGCAGATACGCAGTATTTT. It is translated as CASSQDRGGADTQYF.

The chain carries TRBV27 and TRBJ2-5, with D maybe TRBD1 (6 bases). The CDR3 is 15 amino acids. CDR1 and CDR2 (germline): MNHEY, SMNVEV (reference sequence). The germline V and J ends were trimmed by 7 bases and 5 bases, with 20 bases remaining between them. The DNA of the CDR3 is TGTGCCAGCACCATGACAGGCAGTACGGGTGAGACCCAGTACTTC. Translation: CASTMTGSTGETQYF.

The chain joins TRBV4-1 to TRBJ1-4; perhaps TRBD1 as D (5 bases). The CDR3 is 14 residues long. The V gene lost 4 bases and the J gene lost 3 bases, with 9 bases spanning the gap. Germline V CDR1 and CDR2: MGHRA, YSYEKL. The CDR3 DNA reads as TGCGCCAGCAGCCGGGACTCATCTAATGAAAAACTGTTTTTT. Translated: CASSRDSSNEKLFF.